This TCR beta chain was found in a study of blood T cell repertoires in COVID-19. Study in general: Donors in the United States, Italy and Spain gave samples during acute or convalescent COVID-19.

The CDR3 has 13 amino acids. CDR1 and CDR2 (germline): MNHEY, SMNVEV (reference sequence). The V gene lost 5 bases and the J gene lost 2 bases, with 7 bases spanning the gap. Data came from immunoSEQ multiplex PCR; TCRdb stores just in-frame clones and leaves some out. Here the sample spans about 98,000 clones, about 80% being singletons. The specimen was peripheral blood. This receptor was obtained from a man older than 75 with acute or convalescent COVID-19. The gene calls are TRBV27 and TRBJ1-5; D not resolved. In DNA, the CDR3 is TGTGCCAGCAGTCCTCGAGGCAATCAGCCCCAGCATTTT. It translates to CASSPRGNQPQHF.